The clone carrying this T cell receptor beta chain was counted many times. Its antigen remains unidentified. V gave up 1 base and J gave up 0 bases; unmatched junction bases: 10. The germline V gene has CDR1 SQVTM and CDR2 ANQGSEA. The CDR3 sequence is 17 residues long. This sample is drawn from a study of T-cell reconstitution after alpha-beta-depleted transplantation in children. Overall study findings and caveats: TCRbeta diversity was high at day 60 in some patients (a result of surviving recipient T cells and thymic progenitors). Two months or so post-transplant, alpha-beta T cells reportedly derived from several hundred expanded graft clones.

This sample's TCRbeta library carried unique molecular identifier barcodes. TCRdb processed the PCR reads anew with MiXCR; each CDR3 protein has one entry. This sample has some 140,000 distinct CDR3 sequences, with roughly 9% found just once. The clonotype was recovered from a girl under three years old who had a stem cell transplant for combined immunodeficiency, so the T cells may come from the graft donor. The specimen was PBMCs, mostly from graft donor cells, collected 180 days after TCRalphabeta/CD19-depleted stem cell transplant. This chain joins TRBV29-1 and TRBJ2-3, with 7 nucleotides matching TRBD2. The CDR3 sequence is CSVEGGFSGPSTDTQYF. CDR3 in DNA: TGCAGCGTTGAAGGGGGCTTTAGCGGGCCTAGCACAGATACGCAGTATTTT.